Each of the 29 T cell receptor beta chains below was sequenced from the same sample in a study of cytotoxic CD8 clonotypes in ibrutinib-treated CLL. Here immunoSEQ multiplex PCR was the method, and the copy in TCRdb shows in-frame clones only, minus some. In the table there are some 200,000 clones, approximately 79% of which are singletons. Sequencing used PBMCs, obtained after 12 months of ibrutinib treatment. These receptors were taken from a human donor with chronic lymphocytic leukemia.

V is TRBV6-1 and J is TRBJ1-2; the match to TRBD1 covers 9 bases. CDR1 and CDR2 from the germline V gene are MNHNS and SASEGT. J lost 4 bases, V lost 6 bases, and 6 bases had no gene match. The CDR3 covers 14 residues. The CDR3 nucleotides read TGTGCCAGCAGAGGAATGGACAGGGGCTATGGCTACACCTTC. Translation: CASRGMDRGYGYTF.

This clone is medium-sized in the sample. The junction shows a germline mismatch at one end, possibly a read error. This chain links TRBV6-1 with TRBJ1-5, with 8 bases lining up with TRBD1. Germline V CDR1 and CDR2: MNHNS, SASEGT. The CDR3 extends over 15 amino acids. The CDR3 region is CASSEEGQAYQPQHF. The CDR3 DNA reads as TGTGCCAGCAGCGAAGAGGGACAGGCCTATCAGCCCCAGCATTTT.

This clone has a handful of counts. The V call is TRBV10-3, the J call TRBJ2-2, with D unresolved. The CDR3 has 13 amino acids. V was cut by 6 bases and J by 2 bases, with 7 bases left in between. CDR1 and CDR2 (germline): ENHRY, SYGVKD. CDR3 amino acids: CAISGRNTGELFF. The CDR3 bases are TGTGCCATCAGCGGCAGAAACACCGGGGAGCTGTTTTTT.

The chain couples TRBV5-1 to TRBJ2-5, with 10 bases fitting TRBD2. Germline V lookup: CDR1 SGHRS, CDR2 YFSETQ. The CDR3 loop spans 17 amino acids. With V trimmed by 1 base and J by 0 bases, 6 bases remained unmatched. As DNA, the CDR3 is TGCGCCAGCAGCTTGTTTTCACTAGCGGGATACCAAGAGACCCAGTACTTC. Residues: CASSLFSLAGYQETQYF.

CDR3 sequence (DNA): TGCGCCAGCAGCGACCATGGGGGGCGCACCGGGGAGCTGTTTTTT. This gives the protein CASSDHGGRTGELFF. The chain joins TRBV10-2 to TRBJ2-2; D tentatively fits TRBD1 or TRBD2 (6 bases each). Germline CDR1 reads WSHSY; CDR2 reads SAAADI. V shed 6 bases and J shed 4 bases, with 15 bases lying between them. The CDR3 totals 15 residues.

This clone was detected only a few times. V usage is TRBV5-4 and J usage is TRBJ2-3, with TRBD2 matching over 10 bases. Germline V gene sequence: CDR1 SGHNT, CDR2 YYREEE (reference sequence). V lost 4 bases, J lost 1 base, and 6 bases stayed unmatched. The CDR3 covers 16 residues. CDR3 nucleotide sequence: TGTGCCAGCAGCAATACCAGCGGGGGGGGCACAGATACGCAGTATTTT. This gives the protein CASSNTSGGGTDTQYF.

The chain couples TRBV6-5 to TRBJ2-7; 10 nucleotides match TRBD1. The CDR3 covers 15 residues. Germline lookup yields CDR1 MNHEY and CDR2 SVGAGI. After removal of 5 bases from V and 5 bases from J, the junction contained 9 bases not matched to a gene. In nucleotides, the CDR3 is TGTGCCAGCAGTCCGCCCGGGACAGGGGCTCACGAGCAGTACTTC. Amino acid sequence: CASSPPGTGAHEQYF.

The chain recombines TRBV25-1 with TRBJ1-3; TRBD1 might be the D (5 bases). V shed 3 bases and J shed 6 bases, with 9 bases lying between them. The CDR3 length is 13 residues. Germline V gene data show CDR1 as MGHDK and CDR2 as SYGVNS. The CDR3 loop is CASSEGGENTIYF. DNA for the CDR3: TGTGCCAGCAGTGAGGGGGGGGAAAACACCATATATTTT.

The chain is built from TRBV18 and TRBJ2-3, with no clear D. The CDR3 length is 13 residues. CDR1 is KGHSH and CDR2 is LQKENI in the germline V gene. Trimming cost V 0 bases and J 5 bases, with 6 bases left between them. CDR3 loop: CASSPPSEDTQYF. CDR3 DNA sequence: TGTGCCAGCTCACCACCATCAGAAGATACGCAGTATTTT. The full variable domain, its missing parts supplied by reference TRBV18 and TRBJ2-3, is NAGVMQNPRHLVRRRGQEARLRCSPMKGHSHVYWYRQLPEEGLKFMVYLQKENIIDESGMPKERFSAEFPKEGPSILRIQQVVRGDSAAYFCASSPPSEDTQYFGPGTRLTVL.

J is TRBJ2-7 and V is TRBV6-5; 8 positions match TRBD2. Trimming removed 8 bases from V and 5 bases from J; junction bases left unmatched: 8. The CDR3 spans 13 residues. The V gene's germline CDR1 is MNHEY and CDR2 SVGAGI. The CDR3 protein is CASRRGGVNEQYF. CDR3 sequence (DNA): TGTGCCAGCCGACGGGGGGGCGTCAACGAGCAGTACTTC.

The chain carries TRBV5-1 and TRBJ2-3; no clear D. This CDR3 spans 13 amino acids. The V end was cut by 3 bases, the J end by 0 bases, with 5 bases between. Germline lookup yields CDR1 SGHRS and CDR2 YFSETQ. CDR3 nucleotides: TGCGCCAGCAGCTCCTCTAGCACAGATACGCAGTATTTT. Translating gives CASSSSSTDTQYF.

The DNA for the CDR3 is TGTGCCAGCAGTCCGATCTGGGGGGCGAAAGGCTCCAGTGGCTACACCTTC. Translating gives CASSPIWGAKGSSGYTF. This chain links TRBV27 with TRBJ1-2; the D gene is possibly TRBD1 (6 bases). V was pared by 5 bases and J by 7 bases, with 26 bases between. Germline CDR1 and CDR2: MNHEY and SMNVEV (reference sequence). There are 17 residues in the CDR3.

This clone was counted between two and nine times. In DNA, the CDR3 is TGTGCCAGCAGTTTACAGCTGTTCGGGGAGCTGTTTTTT. Protein product: CASSLQLFGELFF. V usage is TRBV28 and J usage is TRBJ2-2, with D unresolved. Looked up from germline, CDR1 is MDHEN and CDR2 is SYDVKM. Trimming removed 2 bases at V and 7 bases at J, with 8 bases between. This CDR3 is 13 amino acids long.

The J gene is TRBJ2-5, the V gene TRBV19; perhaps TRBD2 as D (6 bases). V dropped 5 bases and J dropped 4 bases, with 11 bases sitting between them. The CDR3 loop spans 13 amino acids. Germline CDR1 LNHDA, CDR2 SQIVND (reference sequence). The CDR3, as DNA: TGTGCCAGTAGTGGAGGGGTCGGAGAGACCCAGTACTTC. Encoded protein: CASSGGVGETQYF.

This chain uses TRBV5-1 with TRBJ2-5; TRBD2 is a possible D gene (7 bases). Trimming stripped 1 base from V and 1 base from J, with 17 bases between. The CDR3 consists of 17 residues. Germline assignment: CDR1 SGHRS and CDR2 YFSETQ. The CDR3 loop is CASSLFGVGGPQETQYF. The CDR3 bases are TGCGCCAGCAGCTTGTTCGGAGTGGGGGGGCCCCAAGAGACCCAGTACTTC. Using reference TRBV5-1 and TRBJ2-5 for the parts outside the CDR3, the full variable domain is KAGVTQTPRYLIKTRGQQVTLSCSPISGHRSVSWYQQTPGQGLQFLFEYFSETQRNKGNFPGRFSGRQFSNSRSEMNVSTLELGDSALYLCASSLFGVGGPQETQYFGPGTRLLVL.

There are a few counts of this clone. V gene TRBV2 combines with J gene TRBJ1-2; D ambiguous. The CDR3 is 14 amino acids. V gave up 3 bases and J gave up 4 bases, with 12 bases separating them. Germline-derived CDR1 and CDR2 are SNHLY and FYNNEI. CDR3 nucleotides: TGTGCCAGCAGTGAGTCTGGGTTTGGCTATGGCTACACCTTC. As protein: CASSESGFGYGYTF.

DNA for the CDR3: TGCGCCAGCAGCCAAGAGACGGGGCGCTACAATGAGCAGTTCTTC. It is translated as CASSQETGRYNEQFF. The chain couples TRBV4-1 to TRBJ2-1; D possibly matches TRBD1 or TRBD2 (5 bases each). CDR1 is MGHRA and CDR2 is YSYEKL in the germline V gene. V was pared by 0 bases and J by 3 bases, with 9 bases between. CDR3 length equals 15 residues.

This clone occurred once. The CDR3 DNA follows: TGTGCCACCAGCATCAGGACTAGCGAATACACAGATACGCAGTATTTT. Translated: CATSIRTSEYTDTQYF. The chain carries TRBV15 and TRBJ2-3, with 9 bases fitting TRBD2. The CDR3 spans 16 residues. Germline lookup yields CDR1 LNHNV and CDR2 YYDKDF (reference sequence). V was pared by 4 bases and J by 2 bases, with 7 bases of the junction left unmatched.

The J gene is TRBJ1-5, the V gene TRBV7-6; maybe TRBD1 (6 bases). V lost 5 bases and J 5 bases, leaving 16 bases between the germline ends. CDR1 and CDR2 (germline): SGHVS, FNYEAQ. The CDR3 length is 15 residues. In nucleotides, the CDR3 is TGTGCCAGCAGCAGGGACATAGGGGGTGATCAGCCCCAGCATTTT. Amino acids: CASSRDIGGDQPQHF.

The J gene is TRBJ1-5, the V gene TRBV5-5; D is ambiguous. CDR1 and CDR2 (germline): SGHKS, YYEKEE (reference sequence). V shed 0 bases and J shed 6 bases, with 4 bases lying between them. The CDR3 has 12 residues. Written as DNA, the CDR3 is TGTGCCAGCAGCTTGGTGGGTCAGCCCCAGCATTTT. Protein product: CASSLVGQPQHF. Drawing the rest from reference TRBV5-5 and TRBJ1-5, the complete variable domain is DAGVTQSPTHLIKTRGQQVTLRCSPISGHKSVSWYQQVLGQGPQFIFQYYEKEERGRGNFPDRFSARQFPNYSSELNVNALLLGDSALYLCASSLVGQPQHFGDGTRLSIL.

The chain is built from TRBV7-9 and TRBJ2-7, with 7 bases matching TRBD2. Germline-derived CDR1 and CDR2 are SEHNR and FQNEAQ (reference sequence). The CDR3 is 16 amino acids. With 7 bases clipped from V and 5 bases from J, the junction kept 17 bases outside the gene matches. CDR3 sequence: CASTPPGGGGFNEQYF. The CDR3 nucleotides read TGTGCCAGCACCCCTCCCGGTGGGGGGGGTTTCAACGAGCAGTACTTC.

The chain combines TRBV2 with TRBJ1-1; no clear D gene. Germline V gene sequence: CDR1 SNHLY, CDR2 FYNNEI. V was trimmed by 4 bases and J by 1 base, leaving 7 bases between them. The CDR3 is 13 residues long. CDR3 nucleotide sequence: TGTGCCAGCAGTGGGGAAGCGAACACTGAAGCTTTCTTT. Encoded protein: CASSGEANTEAFF.

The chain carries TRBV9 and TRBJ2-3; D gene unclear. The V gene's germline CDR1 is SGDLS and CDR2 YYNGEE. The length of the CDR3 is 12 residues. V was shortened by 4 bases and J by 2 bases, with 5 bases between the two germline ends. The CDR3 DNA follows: TGTGCCAGCAGCCTCTACACAGATACGCAGTATTTT. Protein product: CASSLYTDTQYF.

The CDR3 is CAIRTGTGNSPLHF. CDR3 coding DNA: TGTGCCATCAGGACCGGGACAGGGAATTCACCCCTCCACTTT. The chain uses TRBV10-3 and TRBJ1-6, with 9 nucleotides matching TRBD1. The CDR3 consists of 14 residues. Germline-derived CDR1 and CDR2 are ENHRY and SYGVKD. Losses at the gene ends were 6 bases for V and 7 bases for J; bases not matched to a gene: 4.

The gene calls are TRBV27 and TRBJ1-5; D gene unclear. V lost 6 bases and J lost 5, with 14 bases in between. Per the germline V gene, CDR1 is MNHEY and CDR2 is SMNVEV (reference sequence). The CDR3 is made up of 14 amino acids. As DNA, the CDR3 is TGTGCCAGCAGCCCGGAAGCCCGCTATCAGCCCCAGCATTTT. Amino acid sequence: CASSPEARYQPQHF.

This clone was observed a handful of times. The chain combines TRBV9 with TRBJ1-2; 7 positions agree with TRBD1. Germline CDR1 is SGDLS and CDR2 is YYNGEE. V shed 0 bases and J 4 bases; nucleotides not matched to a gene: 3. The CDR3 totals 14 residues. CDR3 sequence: CASSVENRGYGYTF. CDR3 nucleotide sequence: TGTGCCAGCAGCGTAGAGAACAGGGGCTATGGCTACACCTTC.

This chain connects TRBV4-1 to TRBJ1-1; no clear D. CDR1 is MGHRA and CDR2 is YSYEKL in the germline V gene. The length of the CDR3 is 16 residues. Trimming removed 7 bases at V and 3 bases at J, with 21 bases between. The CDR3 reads CASNVRLRRPDTEAFF. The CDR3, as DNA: TGCGCCAGCAACGTAAGGCTGAGGCGACCAGACACTGAAGCTTTCTTT.

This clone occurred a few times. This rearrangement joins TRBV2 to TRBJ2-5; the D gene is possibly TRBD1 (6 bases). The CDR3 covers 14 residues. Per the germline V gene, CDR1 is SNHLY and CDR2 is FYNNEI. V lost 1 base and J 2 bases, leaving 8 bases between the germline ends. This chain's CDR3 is CASSEGTAQETQYF. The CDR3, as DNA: TGTGCCAGCAGTGAAGGGACAGCGCAAGAGACCCAGTACTTC.

The CDR3 DNA sequence: TGTGCCAGCAGCGAAACAGGGGGCGCGGTCTATGGCTACACCTTC. It translates to CASSETGGAVYGYTF. The chain employs TRBV7-3 and TRBJ1-2; 9 positions agree with TRBD1. J lost 4 bases, V lost 5 bases, and 8 bases had no gene match. The CDR3 sequence is 15 residues long. The germline CDR1 and CDR2 sequences are SGHTA and FQGTGA.